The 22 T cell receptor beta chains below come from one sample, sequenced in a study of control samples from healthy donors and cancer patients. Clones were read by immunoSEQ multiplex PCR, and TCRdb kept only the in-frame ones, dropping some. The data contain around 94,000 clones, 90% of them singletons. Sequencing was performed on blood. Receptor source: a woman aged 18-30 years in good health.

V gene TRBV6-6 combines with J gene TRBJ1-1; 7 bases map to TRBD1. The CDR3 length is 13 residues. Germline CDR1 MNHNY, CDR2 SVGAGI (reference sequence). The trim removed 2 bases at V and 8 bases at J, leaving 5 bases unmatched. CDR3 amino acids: CASSYLAGGEAFF. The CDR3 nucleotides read TGTGCCAGCAGTTACCTGGCAGGGGGGGAAGCTTTCTTT.

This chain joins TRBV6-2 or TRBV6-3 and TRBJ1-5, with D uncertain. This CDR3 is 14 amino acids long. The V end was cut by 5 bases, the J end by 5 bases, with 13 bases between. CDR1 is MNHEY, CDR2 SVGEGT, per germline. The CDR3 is CASSPRASYQPQHF. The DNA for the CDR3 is TGTGCCAGCAGTCCCCGGGCCAGTTATCAGCCCCAGCATTTT.

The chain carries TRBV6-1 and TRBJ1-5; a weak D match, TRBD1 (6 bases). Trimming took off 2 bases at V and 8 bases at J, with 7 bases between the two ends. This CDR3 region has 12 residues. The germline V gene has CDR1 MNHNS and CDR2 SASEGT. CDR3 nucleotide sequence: TGTGCCAGCAGTGAATACAGGGAGCCCCAGCATTTT. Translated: CASSEYREPQHF.

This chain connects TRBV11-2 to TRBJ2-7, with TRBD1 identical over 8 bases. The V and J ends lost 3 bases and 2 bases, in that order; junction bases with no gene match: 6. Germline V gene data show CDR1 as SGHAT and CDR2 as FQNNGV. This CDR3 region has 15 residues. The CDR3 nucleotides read TGTGCCAGCAGCTTCGGCGGGACAGGAACCTACGAGCAGTACTTC. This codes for CASSFGGTGTYEQYF.

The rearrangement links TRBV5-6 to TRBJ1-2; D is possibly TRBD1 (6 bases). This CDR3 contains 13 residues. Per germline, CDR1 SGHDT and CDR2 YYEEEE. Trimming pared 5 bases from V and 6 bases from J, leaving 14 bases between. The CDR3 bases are TGTGCCAGCAGGGGCAGGGGAGACGATGGCTACACCTTC. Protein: CASRGRGDDGYTF.

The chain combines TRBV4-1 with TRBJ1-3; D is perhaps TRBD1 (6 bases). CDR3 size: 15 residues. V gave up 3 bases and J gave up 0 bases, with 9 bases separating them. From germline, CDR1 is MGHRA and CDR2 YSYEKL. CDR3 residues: CASSHPTGSGNTIYF. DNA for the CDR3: TGCGCCAGCAGCCATCCGACAGGCTCTGGAAACACCATATATTTT.

DNA for the CDR3: TGTGCCAGTAGTATAGGGACTAGCGGTTTGACCCAGTACTTC. This encodes CASSIGTSGLTQYF. This chain joins TRBV19 and TRBJ2-5; 10 nucleotides line up with TRBD2. The length of the CDR3 is 14 residues. Germline V gene data show CDR1 as LNHDA and CDR2 as SQIVND (reference sequence). Trimming cost V 1 base and J 7 bases; bases outside gene matches: 3.

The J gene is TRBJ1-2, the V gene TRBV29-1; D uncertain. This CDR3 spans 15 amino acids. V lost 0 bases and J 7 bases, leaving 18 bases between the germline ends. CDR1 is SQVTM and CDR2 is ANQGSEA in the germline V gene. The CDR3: CSVEDHSAREGGYTF. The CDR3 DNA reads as TGCAGCGTTGAAGATCATTCGGCGAGGGAAGGTGGCTACACCTTC.

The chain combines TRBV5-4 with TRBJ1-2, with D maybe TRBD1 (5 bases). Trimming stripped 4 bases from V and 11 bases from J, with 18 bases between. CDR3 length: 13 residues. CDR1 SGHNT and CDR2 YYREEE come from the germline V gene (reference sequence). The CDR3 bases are TGTGCCAGCAGCCCCGTTGAGGGGCTCAGGTACACCTTC. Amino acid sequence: CASSPVEGLRYTF.

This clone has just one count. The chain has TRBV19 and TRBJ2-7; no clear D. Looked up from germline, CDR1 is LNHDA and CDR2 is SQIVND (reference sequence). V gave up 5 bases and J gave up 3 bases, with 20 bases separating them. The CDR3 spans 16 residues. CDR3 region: CASSPIPGRLYYEQYF. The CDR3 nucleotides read TGTGCCAGTAGTCCTATTCCGGGCCGGCTTTACTACGAGCAGTACTTC. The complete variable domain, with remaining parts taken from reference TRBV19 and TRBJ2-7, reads DGGITQSPKYLFRKEGQNVTLSCEQNLNHDAMYWYRQDPGQGLRLIYYSQIVNDFQKGDIAEGYSVSREKKESFPLTVTSAQKNPTAFYLCASSPIPGRLYYEQYFGPGTRLTVT.

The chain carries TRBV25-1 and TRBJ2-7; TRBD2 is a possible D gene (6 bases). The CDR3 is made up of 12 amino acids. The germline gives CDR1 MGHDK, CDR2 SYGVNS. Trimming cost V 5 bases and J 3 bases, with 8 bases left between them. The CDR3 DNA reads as TGTGCCAGCAGTCCCGGGGGCTACGAGCAGTACTTC. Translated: CASSPGGYEQYF.

This CDR3 reads CASSDKTEEKLFF. The CDR3, as DNA: TGTGCCAGCAGTGACAAGACAGAAGAAAAACTGTTTTTT. The chain couples TRBV6-1 to TRBJ1-4, with D possibly being TRBD1 (5 bases). The CDR3 contains 13 residues. Germline V gene lookup returns CDR1 MNHNS and CDR2 SASEGT. With 3 bases removed from V and 8 bases from J, the gap between germline ends came to 10 bases.

The CDR3, as DNA: TGTGCCATCGGGACAGCCTCCCAAACGAACACCGGGGAGCTGTTTTTT. Its translation is CAIGTASQTNTGELFF. V gene TRBV10-3 combines with J gene TRBJ2-2, with TRBD1 matching 7 bases. Germline CDR1 reads ENHRY; CDR2 reads SYGVKD. The CDR3 runs 16 residues. V dropped 8 bases and J dropped 0; count of bases not matched to a gene: 9.

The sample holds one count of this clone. The CDR3 spells CASSLVPSTGMGQTQYF. DNA of the CDR3: TGTGCCAGCAGCTTAGTACCGTCGACAGGGATGGGTCAGACCCAGTACTTC. The gene calls are TRBV13 and TRBJ2-5; 7 bases line up with TRBD1. The CDR3 consists of 17 residues. Unmatched junction bases numbered 14, after V lost 1 base and J lost 6 bases. Germline loops: CDR1 PRHDT, CDR2 FYEKMQ (reference sequence).

CDR3: CASSTAMAGGDTQYF. CDR3 coding DNA: TGTGCCAGCAGCACAGCCATGGCGGGAGGGGATACGCAGTATTTT. The chain joins TRBV7-9 to TRBJ2-3; 9 bases are shared with TRBD2. Germline V gene data show CDR1 as SEHNR and CDR2 as FQNEAQ (reference sequence). V shed 5 bases, J shed 6 bases, and the junction held 9 bases outside the gene matches. The CDR3 contains 15 residues.

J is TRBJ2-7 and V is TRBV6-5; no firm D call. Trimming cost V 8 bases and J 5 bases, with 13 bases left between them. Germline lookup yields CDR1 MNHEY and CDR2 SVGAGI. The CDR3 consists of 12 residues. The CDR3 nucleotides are TGTGCCAGCGGGATCGGGCTTGACGAGCAGTACTTC. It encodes CASGIGLDEQYF.

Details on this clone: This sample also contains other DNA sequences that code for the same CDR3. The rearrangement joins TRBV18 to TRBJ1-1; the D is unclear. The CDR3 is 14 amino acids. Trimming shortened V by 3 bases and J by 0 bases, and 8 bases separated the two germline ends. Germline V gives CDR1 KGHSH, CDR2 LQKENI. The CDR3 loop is CASSPDGVNTEAFF. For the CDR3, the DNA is TGTGCCAGCTCACCGGACGGAGTGAACACTGAAGCTTTCTTT. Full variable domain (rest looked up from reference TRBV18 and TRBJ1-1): NAGVMQNPRHLVRRRGQEARLRCSPMKGHSHVYWYRQLPEEGLKFMVYLQKENIIDESGMPKERFSAEFPKEGPSILRIQQVVRGDSAAYFCASSPDGVNTEAFFGQGTRLTVV.

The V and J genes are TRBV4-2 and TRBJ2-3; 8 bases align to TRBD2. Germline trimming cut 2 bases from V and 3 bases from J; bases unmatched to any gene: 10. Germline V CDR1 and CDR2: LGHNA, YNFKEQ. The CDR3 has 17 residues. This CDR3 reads CASSQIIGGGQTDTQYF. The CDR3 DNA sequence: TGTGCCAGCAGCCAAATCATAGGCGGGGGGCAGACAGATACGCAGTATTTT.

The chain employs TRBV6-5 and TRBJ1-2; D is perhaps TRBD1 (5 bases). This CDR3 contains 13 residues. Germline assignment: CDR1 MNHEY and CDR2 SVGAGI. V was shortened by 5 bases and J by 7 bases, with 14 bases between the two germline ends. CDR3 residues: CASSKQERGGYTF. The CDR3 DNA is TGTGCCAGCAGTAAACAGGAACGTGGTGGCTACACCTTC.

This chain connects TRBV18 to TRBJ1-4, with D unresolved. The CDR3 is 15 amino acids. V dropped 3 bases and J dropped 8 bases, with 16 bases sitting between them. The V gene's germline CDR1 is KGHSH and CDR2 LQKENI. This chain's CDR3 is CASSPNSRLPEKLFF. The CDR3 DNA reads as TGTGCCAGCTCACCTAACTCGAGACTACCAGAAAAACTGTTTTTT.

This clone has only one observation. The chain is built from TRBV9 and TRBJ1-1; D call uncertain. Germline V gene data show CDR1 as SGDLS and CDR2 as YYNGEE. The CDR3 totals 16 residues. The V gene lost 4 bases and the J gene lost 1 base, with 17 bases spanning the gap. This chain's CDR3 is CASSPRAETANTEAFF. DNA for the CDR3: TGTGCCAGCAGCCCGCGGGCCGAGACGGCGAACACTGAAGCTTTCTTT.

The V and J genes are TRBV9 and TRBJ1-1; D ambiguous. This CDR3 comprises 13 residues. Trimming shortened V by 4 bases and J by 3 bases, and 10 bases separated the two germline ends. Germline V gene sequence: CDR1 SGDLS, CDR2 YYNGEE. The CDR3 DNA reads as TGTGCCAGCAGCCCCGGCATGGACACTGAAGCTTTCTTT. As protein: CASSPGMDTEAFF.